Listed here are 26 T cell receptor beta chains from one sample, sequenced in a study of vaccination and CD4 T cells after COVID-19. Cultured CD4+ T-cell DNA underwent Oncomine TCR Beta short-read sequencing. TCRdb independently ran MiXCR on the PCR reads; one entry per CDR3 protein. This table holds roughly 16,000 distinct CDR3 sequences, about 40% found once. No cognate antigen is known for these TCRs. Treatment defined: roughly 10-day PBMC culture with coronavirus spike peptide pools or control peptides (ViraFEST assay). The material sequenced was CD4+ T cells from blood, cultured in vitro. The receptors derive from a human donor who had recovered from COVID-19.

The sample holds a few counts of this clonotype. The chain recombines TRBV7-2 with TRBJ2-7, with 12 positions matching TRBD2. Germline V gene sequence: CDR1 SGHTA, CDR2 FQGNSA. There are 15 residues in the CDR3. The trim removed 5 bases at V and 2 bases at J, leaving 4 bases unmatched. The CDR3 protein is CASSLSSGRAYEQYF. In DNA, the CDR3 is TGTGCCAGCAGCCTCTCTAGCGGGAGGGCCTACGAGCAGTACTTC.

CDR3: CAISDVGASGSSTDTQYF. The CDR3 nucleotides read TGTGCCATCAGTGATGTTGGGGCTAGCGGGAGTAGCACAGATACGCAGTATTTT. This rearrangement joins TRBV10-3 to TRBJ2-3; 10 bases fit TRBD2. V lost 3 bases to trimming and J lost 0 bases; unmatched junction nucleotides: 9. Germline V gives CDR1 ENHRY, CDR2 SYGVKD. This CDR3 is built from 18 residues.

In its sample, this clonotype was seen a few times. V is TRBV10-3 and J is TRBJ2-1; TRBD2 agrees at 8 bases. The CDR3 has 15 residues. Trimming cost V 6 bases and J 6 bases; bases outside gene matches: 10. Germline CDR1 reads ENHRY; CDR2 reads SYGVKD. CDR3 residues: CAIRETSVTGNEQFF. As DNA, the CDR3 is TGTGCCATCAGGGAGACTAGCGTGACTGGCAATGAGCAGTTCTTC.

In its sample, this clonotype was seen a few times. This chain connects TRBV20-1 to TRBJ2-7; a weak D match, TRBD2 (6 bases). Per the germline V gene, CDR1 is DFQATT and CDR2 is SNEGSKA (reference sequence). CDR3 length equals 13 residues. The CDR3 DNA is TGCAGCGCCTCCGGGACTGCCGACTACGAGCAGTACTTC. Amino acids: CSASGTADYEQYF.

A word on this clonotype: The junction does not match germline at one end; this may be a read error. The V call is TRBV20-1, the J call TRBJ2-5; TRBD2 is a possible D gene (6 bases). This CDR3 contains 14 residues. Germline CDR1 reads DFQATT; CDR2 reads SNEGSKA (reference sequence). The CDR3 protein is CSARDRLGGETRYF. Here the CDR3 DNA reads TGCAGTGCTAGAGATCGCCTAGGAGGGGAGACCCGGTACTTC.

The V and J genes are TRBV12-3 or TRBV12-4 and TRBJ2-2, with D unclear. This CDR3 region has 16 residues. V lost 3 bases, J lost 0 bases, and 11 bases lay in between. For the CDR3, the DNA is TGTGCCAGCAGTTTGCCTGGTGGGACGAACACCGGGGAGCTGTTTTTT. Residues: CASSLPGGTNTGELFF.

Sample share makes this clonotype medium-sized. The chain couples TRBV20-1 to TRBJ2-1; 8 bases agree with TRBD1. This CDR3 is 13 amino acids long. V lost 7 bases and J lost 6; bases outside the gene matches: 8. CDR1 is DFQATT, CDR2 SNEGSKA, per germline (reference sequence). The CDR3 protein is CSETGTGLNEQFF. The DNA of the CDR3 is TGCAGTGAGACCGGGACAGGCCTCAATGAGCAGTTCTTC.

The chain combines TRBV4-1 with TRBJ1-1; 11 positions agree with TRBD1. CDR3 size: 16 residues. The V and J ends lost 1 base and 1 base, in that order; junction bases with no gene match: 2. CDR1 and CDR2 from the germline V gene are MGHRA and YSYEKL. CDR3 residues: CASSQGTGGGNTEAFF. The CDR3 nucleotides are TGCGCCAGCAGCCAAGGGACAGGGGGCGGGAACACTGAAGCTTTCTTT.

This clonotype came up a few times. V gene TRBV12-3 or TRBV12-4 combines with J gene TRBJ1-5; D is undetermined. The CDR3 contains 12 residues. V dropped 4 bases and J dropped 5 bases, with 6 bases sitting between them. The CDR3 protein is CASSYGDQPQHF. DNA of the CDR3: TGTGCCAGCAGTTACGGGGATCAGCCCCAGCATTTT.

This clonotype has just a few counts. This chain uses TRBV15 with TRBJ2-1; TRBD1 agrees at 8 bases. The CDR3 consists of 16 residues. J gave up 4 bases and V 5 bases, and 10 bases lay outside the gene matches. Germline loops: CDR1 LNHNV, CDR2 YYDKDF (reference sequence). The CDR3 loop is CATSSRQGRGYNEQFF. The CDR3 nucleotides read TGTGCCACCAGCTCCCGACAGGGGAGAGGATACAATGAGCAGTTCTTC.

This chain uses TRBV28 with TRBJ2-5; tentative D call: TRBD1 (5 bases). Germline loops: CDR1 MDHEN, CDR2 SYDVKM. The V end lost 2 bases, the J end lost 0 bases, and 10 bases lay between the germline ends. The CDR3 is made up of 15 amino acids. This CDR3 reads CASSLLTGNQETQYF. The CDR3 DNA is TGTGCCAGCAGTTTACTTACAGGAAACCAAGAGACCCAGTACTTC.

CDR3 coding DNA: TGTGCCAGCAGCCAACTTCCAGGGAATTCACCCCTCCACTTT. Its translation: CASSQLPGNSPLHF. The rearrangement uses TRBV14 and TRBJ1-6; tentative D call: TRBD1 (5 bases). Germline V CDR1 and CDR2: SGHDN, FVKESK. The CDR3 is made up of 14 amino acids. Trimming shortened V by 2 bases and J by 7 bases, and 9 bases separated the two germline ends.

This rearrangement joins TRBV20-1 to TRBJ1-6, with no clear D. There are 14 residues in the CDR3. The V gene lost 0 bases and the J gene lost 7 bases, with 10 bases spanning the gap. Per germline, CDR1 DFQATT and CDR2 SNEGSKA (reference sequence). The CDR3 nucleotides are TGCAGTGCTAGAGATAGAACTCGAAATTCACCCCTCCACTTT. Translating it yields CSARDRTRNSPLHF.

This chain uses TRBV15 with TRBJ2-7; D is perhaps TRBD2 (6 bases). The germline V gene encodes CDR1 LNHNV and CDR2 YYDKDF (reference sequence). The length of the CDR3 is 15 residues. V lost 5 bases and J lost 0, with 14 bases in between. The CDR3 spells CATSVLRESSYEQYF. The CDR3 DNA reads as TGTGCCACCAGCGTCCTTCGGGAGAGCTCCTACGAGCAGTACTTC.

The chain couples TRBV7-3 to TRBJ2-7, with D tentatively TRBD1 (8 bases). Trimming took off 5 bases at V and 6 bases at J, with 14 bases between the two ends. The germline V gene has CDR1 SGHTA and CDR2 FQGTGA. The CDR3 is 13 residues long. CDR3 bases: TGTGCCAGCAGCATGGACAGGGAGGGCGAGCAGTACTTC. Its translation: CASSMDREGEQYF.

The rearrangement links TRBV7-2 to TRBJ1-6, with D possibly matching TRBD1 (5 bases). With 5 bases removed from V and 9 bases from J, the gap between germline ends came to 20 bases. The CDR3 covers 16 residues. Germline V gene sequence: CDR1 SGHTA, CDR2 FQGNSA. The CDR3 loop reads CASSLAGAAGSSPLHF. CDR3 DNA sequence: TGTGCCAGCAGCCTCGCCGGGGCGGCCGGGAGTTCACCCCTCCACTTT.

There are a few counts of this clonotype. The genes are TRBV2 and TRBJ1-5, with D unclear. Germline lookup yields CDR1 SNHLY and CDR2 FYNNEI. CDR3 length: 14 residues. V was shortened by 5 bases and J by 2 bases, with 10 bases between the two germline ends. CDR3 sequence: CASSPSLGNQPQHF. The CDR3 coding sequence is TGTGCCAGCAGTCCAAGCCTAGGCAATCAGCCCCAGCATTTT.

The chain uses TRBV2 and TRBJ2-5; TRBD1 agrees at 7 bases. The CDR3 is 13 amino acids. The germline V gene encodes CDR1 SNHLY and CDR2 FYNNEI. V shed 4 bases, J shed 5 bases, and the junction held 4 bases outside the gene matches. The CDR3 is CASSGNRGETQYF. CDR3 DNA: TGTGCCAGCAGTGGTAACAGGGGCGAGACCCAGTACTTC.

The gene calls are TRBV6-2 or TRBV6-3 and TRBJ1-6, with TRBD1 matching over 7 bases. The CDR3 extends over 14 amino acids. Trimming cost V 5 bases and J 7 bases; bases outside gene matches: 5. Germline CDR1 reads MNHEY; CDR2 reads SVGEGT. CDR3 in DNA: TGTGCCAGCAGTCGAGGACAGGCCAATTCACCCCTCCACTTT. Residues: CASSRGQANSPLHF.

This clonotype was recorded a few times. The CDR3 protein is CASSLTWTGVFTDTQYF. The CDR3 DNA reads as TGTGCCAGCAGCTTAACTTGGACAGGGGTTTTCACAGATACGCAGTATTTT. V usage is TRBV7-8 and J usage is TRBJ2-3; 9 positions match TRBD1. The ends lost 2 bases at V and 2 bases at J; junction bases unmatched: 8. From germline, CDR1 is SGHVS and CDR2 FQNEAQ. The CDR3 length is 17 residues.

The V call is TRBV19, the J call TRBJ2-2; a weak D match, TRBD1 (6 bases). Between the trimmed V and J ends, which lost 7 bases and 1 base, there was a span of 13 bases. This CDR3 contains 15 residues. Looked up from germline, CDR1 is LNHDA and CDR2 is SQIVND (reference sequence). The CDR3 coding sequence is TGTGCCAGTACTAGCTCGGGACAGAACACCGGGGAGCTGTTTTTT. Translation: CASTSSGQNTGELFF. The full variable domain, in which reference TRBV19 and TRBJ2-2 provide the parts outside the CDR3, is DGGITQSPKYLFRKEGQNVTLSCEQNLNHDAMYWYRQDPGQGLRLIYYSQIVNDFQKGDIAEGYSVSREKKESFPLTVTSAQKNPTAFYLCASTSSGQNTGELFFGEGSRLTVL.

By sample share, this clonotype is medium-sized. The chain carries TRBV6-4 and TRBJ2-1; 8 bases line up with TRBD2. The CDR3 consists of 15 residues. J was trimmed by 8 bases and V by 0 bases; bases with no gene match: 6. Per germline, CDR1 MRHNA and CDR2 SNTAGT. The CDR3 bases are TGTGCCAGCAGTGACTCGGCGGGAGGTATGGATGAGCAGTTCTTC. Its protein product is CASSDSAGGMDEQFF.

The rearrangement links TRBV20-1 to TRBJ2-3; 7 bases line up with TRBD1. The CDR3 has 13 residues. V lost 5 bases and J lost 2; bases outside the gene matches: 4. The V gene's germline CDR1 is DFQATT and CDR2 SNEGSKA (reference sequence). CDR3 region: CSADREYTDTQYF. The CDR3 DNA reads TGCAGTGCTGACAGGGAGTACACAGATACGCAGTATTTT.

The V and J genes are TRBV7-2 and TRBJ2-1; D unclear. V lost 0 bases, J lost 10 bases, and 13 bases lay in between. Germline V gene lookup returns CDR1 SGHTA and CDR2 FQGNSA. This CDR3 comprises 14 residues. Here the CDR3 reads CASSLALGGTEQFF. CDR3 bases: TGTGCCAGCAGCTTAGCGTTAGGCGGTACCGAGCAGTTCTTC.

The chain joins TRBV2 to TRBJ2-7; TRBD1 is a possible D gene (6 bases). The ends were cut back, 6 bases at V and 4 bases at J, with 7 bases in the middle. CDR1 and CDR2 (germline): SNHLY, FYNNEI. The CDR3 consists of 11 residues. The CDR3 DNA follows: TGTGCCAGCAGCACAGGGTACGAGCAGTACTTC. Encoded protein: CASSTGYEQYF.

The chain links TRBV30 to TRBJ2-5; tentatively, D is TRBD2 (6 bases). V was cut by 1 base and J by 3 bases, with 12 bases left in between. Per the germline V gene, CDR1 is GTSNPN and CDR2 is SVGIG (reference sequence). The length of the CDR3 is 14 residues. The CDR3 DNA reads as TGTGCCTGGAGTGAGGCGGGGCAGGAAGAGACCCAGTACTTC. It codes for CAWSEAGQEETQYF.